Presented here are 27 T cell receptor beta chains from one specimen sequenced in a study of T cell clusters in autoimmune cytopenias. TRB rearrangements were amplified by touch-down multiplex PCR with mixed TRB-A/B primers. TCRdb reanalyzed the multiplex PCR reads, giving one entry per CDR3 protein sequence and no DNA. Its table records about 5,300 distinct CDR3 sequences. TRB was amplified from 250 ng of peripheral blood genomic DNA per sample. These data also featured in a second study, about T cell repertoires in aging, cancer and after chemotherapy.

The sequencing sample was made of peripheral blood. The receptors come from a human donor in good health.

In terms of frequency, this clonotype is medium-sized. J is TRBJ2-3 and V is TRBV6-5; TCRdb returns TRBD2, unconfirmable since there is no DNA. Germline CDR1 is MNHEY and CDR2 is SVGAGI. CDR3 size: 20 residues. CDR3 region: CASSYSPWASGGSSTDTQYF.

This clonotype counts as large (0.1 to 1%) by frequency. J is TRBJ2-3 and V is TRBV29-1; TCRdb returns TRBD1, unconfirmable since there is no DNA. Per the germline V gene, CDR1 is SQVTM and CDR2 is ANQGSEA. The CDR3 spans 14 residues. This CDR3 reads CSGGRGTSTDTQYF.

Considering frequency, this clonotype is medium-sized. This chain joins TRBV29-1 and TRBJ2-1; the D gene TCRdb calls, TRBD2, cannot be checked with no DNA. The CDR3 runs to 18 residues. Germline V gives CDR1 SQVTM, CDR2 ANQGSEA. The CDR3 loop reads CSVEGVWSSGGGYNEQFF.

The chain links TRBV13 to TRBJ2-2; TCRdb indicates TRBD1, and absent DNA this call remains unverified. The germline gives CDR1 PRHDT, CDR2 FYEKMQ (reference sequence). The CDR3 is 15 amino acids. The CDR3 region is CASSALTGDTGELFF.

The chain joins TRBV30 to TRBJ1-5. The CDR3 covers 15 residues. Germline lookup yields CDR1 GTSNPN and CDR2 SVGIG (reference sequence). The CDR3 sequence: CAWSAKVGYNQPQHF.

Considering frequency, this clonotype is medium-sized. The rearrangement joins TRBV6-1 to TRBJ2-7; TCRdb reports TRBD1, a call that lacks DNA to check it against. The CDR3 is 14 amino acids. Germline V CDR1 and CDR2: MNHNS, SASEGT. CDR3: CASSEWGGLNEQYF.

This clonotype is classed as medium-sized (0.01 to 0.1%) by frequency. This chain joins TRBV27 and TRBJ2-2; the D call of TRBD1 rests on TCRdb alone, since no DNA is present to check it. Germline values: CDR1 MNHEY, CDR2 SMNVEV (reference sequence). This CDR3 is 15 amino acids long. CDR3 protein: CASRSGGQGAGELFF.

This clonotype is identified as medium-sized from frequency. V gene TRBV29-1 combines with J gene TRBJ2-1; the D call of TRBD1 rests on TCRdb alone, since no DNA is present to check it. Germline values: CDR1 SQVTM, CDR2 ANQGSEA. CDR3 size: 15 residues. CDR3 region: CSIPALGQGLNEQFF.

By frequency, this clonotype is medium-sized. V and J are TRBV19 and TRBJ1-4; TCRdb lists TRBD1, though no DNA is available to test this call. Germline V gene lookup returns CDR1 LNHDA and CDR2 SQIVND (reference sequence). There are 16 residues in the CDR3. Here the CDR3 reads CASTPFRDRDSEKLFF.

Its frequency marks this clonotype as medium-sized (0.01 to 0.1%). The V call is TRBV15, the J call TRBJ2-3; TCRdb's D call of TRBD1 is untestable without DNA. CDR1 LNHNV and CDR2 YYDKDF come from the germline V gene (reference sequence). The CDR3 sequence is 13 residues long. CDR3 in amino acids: CATSRGGVDTQYF.

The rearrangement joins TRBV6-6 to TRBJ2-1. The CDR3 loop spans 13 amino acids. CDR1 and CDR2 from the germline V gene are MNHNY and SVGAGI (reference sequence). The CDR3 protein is CASSPVSYNEQFF.

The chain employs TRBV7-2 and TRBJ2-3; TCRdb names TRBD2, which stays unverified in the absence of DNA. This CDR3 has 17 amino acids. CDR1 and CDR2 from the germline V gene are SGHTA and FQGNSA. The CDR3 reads CASSHPRQRGGPDTQYF. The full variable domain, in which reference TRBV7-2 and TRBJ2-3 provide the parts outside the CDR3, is GAGVSQSPSNKVTEKGKDVELRCDPISGHTALYWYRQSLGQGLEFLIYFQGNSAPDKSGLPSDRFSAERTGGSVSTLTIQRTQQEDSAVYLCASSHPRQRGGPDTQYFGPGTRLTVL.

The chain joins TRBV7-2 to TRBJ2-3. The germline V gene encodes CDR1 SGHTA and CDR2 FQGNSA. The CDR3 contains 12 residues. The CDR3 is CASSSYGDTQYF.

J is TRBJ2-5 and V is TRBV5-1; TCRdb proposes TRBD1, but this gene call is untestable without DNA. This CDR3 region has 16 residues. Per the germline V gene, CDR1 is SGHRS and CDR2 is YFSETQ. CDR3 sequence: CASSPTGGASEETQYF.

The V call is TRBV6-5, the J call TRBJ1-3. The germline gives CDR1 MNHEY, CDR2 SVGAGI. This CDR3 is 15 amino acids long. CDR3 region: CASSYRGGGGNTIYF.

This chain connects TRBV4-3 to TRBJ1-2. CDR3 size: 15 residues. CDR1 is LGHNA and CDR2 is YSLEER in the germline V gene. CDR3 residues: CASSQDRTDYYGYTF.

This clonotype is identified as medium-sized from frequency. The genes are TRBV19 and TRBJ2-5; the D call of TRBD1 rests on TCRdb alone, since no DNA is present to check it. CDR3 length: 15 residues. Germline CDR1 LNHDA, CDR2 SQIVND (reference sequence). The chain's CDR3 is CASSTPGQGQETQYF.

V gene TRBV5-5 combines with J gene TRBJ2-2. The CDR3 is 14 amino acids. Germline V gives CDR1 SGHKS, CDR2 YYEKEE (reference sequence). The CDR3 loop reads CASSLVQSTGELFF. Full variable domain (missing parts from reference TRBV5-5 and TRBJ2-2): DAGVTQSPTHLIKTRGQQVTLRCSPISGHKSVSWYQQVLGQGPQFIFQYYEKEERGRGNFPDRFSARQFPNYSSELNVNALLLGDSALYLCASSLVQSTGELFFGEGSRLTVL.

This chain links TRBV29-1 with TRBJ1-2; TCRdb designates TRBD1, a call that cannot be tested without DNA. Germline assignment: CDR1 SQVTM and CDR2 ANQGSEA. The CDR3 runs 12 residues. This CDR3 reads CSVQAGARGYTF.

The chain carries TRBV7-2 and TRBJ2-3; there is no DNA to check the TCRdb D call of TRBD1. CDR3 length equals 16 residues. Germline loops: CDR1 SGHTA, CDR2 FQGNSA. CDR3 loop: CASSLGPERSTDTQYF.

The CDR3 sequence is CASTGQDYNEQFF. The chain has TRBV27 and TRBJ2-1; checking the TCRdb D call of TRBD1 is not possible without DNA. Per germline, CDR1 MNHEY and CDR2 SMNVEV (reference sequence). The CDR3 runs to 13 residues.

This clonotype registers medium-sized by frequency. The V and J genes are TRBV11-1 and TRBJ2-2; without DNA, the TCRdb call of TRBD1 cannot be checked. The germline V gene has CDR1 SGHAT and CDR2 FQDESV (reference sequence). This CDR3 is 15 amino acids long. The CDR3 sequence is CASSSWTGNTGELFF.

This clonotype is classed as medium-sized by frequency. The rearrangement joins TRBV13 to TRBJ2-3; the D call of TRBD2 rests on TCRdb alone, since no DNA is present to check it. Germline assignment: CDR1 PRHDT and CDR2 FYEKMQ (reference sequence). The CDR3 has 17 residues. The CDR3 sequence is CASSPSIGEGNTDTQYF.

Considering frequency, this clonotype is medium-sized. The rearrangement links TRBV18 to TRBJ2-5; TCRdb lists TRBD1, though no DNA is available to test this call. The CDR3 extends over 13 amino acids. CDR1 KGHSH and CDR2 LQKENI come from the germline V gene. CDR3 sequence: CASSPGTEETQYF.

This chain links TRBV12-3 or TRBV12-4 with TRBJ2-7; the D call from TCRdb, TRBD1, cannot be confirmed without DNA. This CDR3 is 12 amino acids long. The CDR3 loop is CASRSRGHEQYF.

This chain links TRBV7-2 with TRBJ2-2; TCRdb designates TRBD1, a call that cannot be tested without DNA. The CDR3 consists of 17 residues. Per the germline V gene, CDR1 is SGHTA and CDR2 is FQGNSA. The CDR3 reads CASSPDRGRTNTGELFF. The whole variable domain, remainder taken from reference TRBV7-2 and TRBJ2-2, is GAGVSQSPSNKVTEKGKDVELRCDPISGHTALYWYRQSLGQGLEFLIYFQGNSAPDKSGLPSDRFSAERTGGSVSTLTIQRTQQEDSAVYLCASSPDRGRTNTGELFFGEGSRLTVL.

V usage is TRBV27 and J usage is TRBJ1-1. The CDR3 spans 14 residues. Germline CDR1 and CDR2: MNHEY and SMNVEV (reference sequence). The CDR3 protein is CASSPREGNTEAFF.